These 30 T cell receptor beta chains originate from one sample sequenced in a study of blood T cell repertoires in COVID-19. Clones were sequenced by immunoSEQ multiplex PCR, and TCRdb holds only the in-frame ones, with some missing. The sample lists about 70,000 clones, approximately 78% occurring once. The sample comprised peripheral blood. The receptor source for this set is a human donor in a cohort sampled during active COVID-19.

The chain uses TRBV6-5 and TRBJ2-5; 7 nucleotides line up with TRBD2. Germline CDR1 is MNHEY and CDR2 is SVGAGI. CDR3 size: 13 residues. V lost 8 bases to trimming and J lost 4 bases; unmatched junction nucleotides: 7. CDR3 residues: CASRGEKGETQYF. CDR3 DNA sequence: TGTGCCAGCCGGGGGGAGAAAGGAGAGACCCAGTACTTC.

The chain combines TRBV15 with TRBJ2-7, with a tentative D call TRBD1 (5 bases). Trimming left V 5 bases short and J 0 bases short, with 11 bases between. CDR3 length equals 14 residues. CDR1 is LNHNV, CDR2 YYDKDF, per germline (reference sequence). CDR3 in DNA: TGTGCCACCAGCCAGGACACCTCCTCCTACGAGCAGTACTTC. Translating gives CATSQDTSSYEQYF. The variable domain in full, completed from reference TRBV15 and TRBJ2-7, reads DAMVIQNPRYQVTQFGKPVTLSCSQTLNHNVMYWYQQKSSQAPKLLFHYYDKDFNNEADTPDNFQSRRPNTSFCFLDIRSPGLGDTAMYLCATSQDTSSYEQYFGPGTRLTVT.

The V and J genes are TRBV6-5 and TRBJ2-1; 11 bases fit TRBD2. The length of the CDR3 is 15 residues. The J segment lost 6 bases and the V segment lost 6 bases, leaving 7 bases of the junction unmatched. Germline CDR1 reads MNHEY; CDR2 reads SVGAGI. CDR3 amino acids: CASSVTSGSVNEQFF. The CDR3 nucleotides are TGTGCCAGCAGCGTCACTAGCGGGAGTGTCAATGAGCAGTTCTTC.

This clone was recorded only once. The chain combines TRBV5-1 with TRBJ2-7; 8 nucleotides match TRBD1. The germline gives CDR1 SGHRS, CDR2 YFSETQ. V shed 1 base, J shed 7 bases, and the junction held 16 bases outside the gene matches. The CDR3 runs 17 residues. The chain's CDR3 is CASSLYASVQGVGEQYF. The CDR3, as DNA: TGCGCCAGCAGCTTGTACGCCTCGGTACAGGGGGTAGGGGAGCAGTACTTC.

This clone was recorded a few times. The V gene is TRBV18, the J gene TRBJ2-1, with a possible D match to TRBD2 (6 bases). Germline assignment: CDR1 KGHSH and CDR2 LQKENI. Trimming took off 3 bases at V and 8 bases at J, with 14 bases between the two ends. There are 14 residues in the CDR3. The CDR3 is CASSPGLGGDEQFF. CDR3 coding DNA: TGTGCCAGCTCACCGGGACTGGGCGGGGATGAGCAGTTCTTC.

The chain joins TRBV29-1 to TRBJ2-2; 7 positions agree with TRBD2. CDR1 and CDR2 from the germline V gene are SQVTM and ANQGSEA. This CDR3 region has 16 residues. Trimming at V came to 6 bases and at J to 1 base, leaving 11 bases not matched to a gene. CDR3 amino acids: CSVLGLGGGNTGELFF. In DNA form, the CDR3 reads TGCAGCGTCCTTGGACTAGGAGGTGGGAACACCGGGGAGCTGTTTTTT.

Only one count was recorded for this clone. V and J are TRBV7-8 and TRBJ2-2; no reliable D call. Germline lookup yields CDR1 SGHVS and CDR2 FQNEAQ. The CDR3 has 18 residues. V was clipped by 5 bases and J by 1 base, with 20 bases between them. The CDR3 here is CASSPRSVGILNTGELFF. CDR3 nucleotide sequence: TGTGCCAGCAGCCCGAGGAGTGTTGGCATTTTGAACACCGGGGAGCTGTTTTTT.

V is TRBV5-4 and J is TRBJ2-3; no clear D gene. V lost 4 bases to trimming and J lost 0 bases, with 6 bases between them. Germline-derived CDR1 and CDR2 are SGHNT and YYREEE (reference sequence). There are 13 residues in the CDR3. The CDR3 DNA reads as TGTGCCAGCAGCCCGGTAAGCACAGATACGCAGTATTTT. This sequence encodes CASSPVSTDTQYF.

The rearrangement uses TRBV9 and TRBJ2-5, with D possibly matching TRBD2 (6 bases). The V end was cut by 4 bases, the J end by 5 bases, with 18 bases between. In germline, CDR1 is SGDLS, CDR2 YYNGEE. This CDR3 comprises 15 residues. The chain's CDR3 is CASSLGGNHWETQYF. Here the CDR3 DNA reads TGTGCCAGCAGCCTCGGAGGGAATCATTGGGAGACCCAGTACTTC. The whole variable domain, filled in from reference TRBV9 and TRBJ2-5, reads DSGVTQTPKHLITATGQRVTLRCSPRSGDLSVYWYQQSLDQGLQFLIQYYNGEERAKGNILERFSAQQFPDLHSELNLSSLELGDSALYFCASSLGGNHWETQYFGPGTRLLVL.

This clone was observed a single time. The chain couples TRBV6-5 to TRBJ2-5; D ambiguous. The CDR3 runs 13 residues. Germline V gene lookup returns CDR1 MNHEY and CDR2 SVGAGI. V shed 6 bases and J shed 1 base, with 9 bases lying between them. The CDR3 sequence: CASRPPGQETQYF. CDR3 nucleotide sequence: TGTGCCAGCAGACCCCCGGGCCAAGAGACCCAGTACTTC.

The chain carries TRBV6-5 and TRBJ1-5, with D possibly TRBD1 on 6 matching bases. Trimming took 7 bases from V and 9 from J, leaving 16 bases between them. Germline V gene data show CDR1 as MNHEY and CDR2 as SVGAGI. The CDR3 sequence is 13 residues long. The chain's CDR3 is CASTRGPAWPQHF. The CDR3 DNA reads as TGTGCCAGCACCAGGGGCCCCGCGTGGCCCCAGCATTTT.

V usage is TRBV7-6 and J usage is TRBJ2-1; the match to TRBD2 covers 13 bases. CDR1 is SGHVS and CDR2 is FNYEAQ in the germline V gene. Trimming at V came to 5 bases and at J to 1 base, leaving 2 bases not matched to a gene. CDR3 length: 16 amino acids. The CDR3 bases are TGTGCCAGCAGCCCGGGACTAGCGGGGTCCTACAATGAGCAGTTCTTC. Encoded protein: CASSPGLAGSYNEQFF.

This clone appeared once. The chain uses TRBV19 and TRBJ1-3; weak D call: TRBD1 (6 bases). Trimming cost V 4 bases and J 0 bases, with 13 bases left between them. Germline V gene lookup returns CDR1 LNHDA and CDR2 SQIVND (reference sequence). The CDR3 runs to 16 residues. In nucleotides, the CDR3 is TGTGCCAGTAGTAGGGGGGGCTGGAACTCTGGAAACACCATATATTTT. It codes for CASSRGGWNSGNTIYF.

CDR3 residues: CASSQSGQGESSYNEQFF. The CDR3 DNA reads TGCGCCAGCAGCCAATCCGGACAGGGCGAAAGCTCCTACAATGAGCAGTTCTTC. The V call is TRBV4-3, the J call TRBJ2-1; TRBD1 matches 8 bases. The CDR3 is made up of 18 amino acids. Germline V gives CDR1 LGHNA, CDR2 YSLEER. V shed 2 bases and J 0 bases; nucleotides not matched to a gene: 9.

Worth noting for this clone: This is likely a read error, given that the CDR3 carries no conserved phenylalanine or tryptophan at its end. No DNA is shown, since the ends of the CDR3 on it are uncertain; the CDR3 is the one TCRdb lists. The J gene is TRBJ1-1, the V gene TRBV6-5. The CDR3 is 12 residues long, counting both termini. CDR1 and CDR2 from the germline V gene are MNHEY and SVGAGI. The CDR3 sequence is CASSSYPPPLIR.

The CDR3 DNA reads as TGTGCCAGCAGTCCCGGGACTAGCGCTTACAATGAGCAGTTCTTC. Translating it yields CASSPGTSAYNEQFF. The V call is TRBV11-3, the J call TRBJ2-1; 10 nucleotides align to TRBD2. V dropped 6 bases and J dropped 4; count of bases not matched to a gene: 6. CDR1 and CDR2 (germline): SGHNT, YENEEA. This CDR3 is built from 15 residues. The full variable domain, in which reference TRBV11-3 and TRBJ2-1 provide the parts outside the CDR3, is EAGVVQSPRYKIIEKKQPVAFWCNPISGHNTLYWYLQNLGQGPELLIRYENEEAVDDSQLPKDRFSAERLKGVDSTLKIQPAELGDSAVYLCASSPGTSAYNEQFFGPGTRLTVL.

The chain joins TRBV18 to TRBJ2-1; TRBD2 might be the D (6 bases). The V gene's germline CDR1 is KGHSH and CDR2 LQKENI. V lost 0 bases and J 3 bases, leaving 6 bases between the germline ends. This CDR3 comprises 14 residues. CDR3 sequence: CASSPPSGYNEQFF. The CDR3 DNA sequence: TGTGCCAGCTCACCACCTAGCGGCTACAATGAGCAGTTCTTC.

This clone was seen more than once but under ten times. The V and J genes are TRBV30 and TRBJ1-2; TRBD1 aligns across 12 bases. The CDR3 has 15 amino acids. V lost 1 base to trimming and J lost 8 bases; unmatched junction nucleotides: 8. Germline V gene sequence: CDR1 GTSNPN, CDR2 SVGIG (reference sequence). The CDR3 region has the DNA TGTGCCTGGAGTGCGGTGGGACAGGGGGCGGACGGCTACACCTTC. This gives the protein CAWSAVGQGADGYTF.

The chain is built from TRBV11-3 and TRBJ1-6; D call uncertain. Trimming removed 5 bases at V and 6 bases at J, with 17 bases between. The CDR3 spans 16 residues. The germline V gene encodes CDR1 SGHNT and CDR2 YENEEA. CDR3 sequence (DNA): TGTGCCAGCAGCCTCCAATGGGGAGGGCGTAATTCACCCCTCCACTTT. Protein sequence: CASSLQWGGRNSPLHF.

This sequence joins TRBV7-9 and TRBJ1-6; D is unclear. Looked up from germline, CDR1 is SEHNR and CDR2 is FQNEAQ (reference sequence). There are 15 residues in the CDR3. V gave up 1 base and J gave up 0 bases, with 4 bases separating them. The CDR3, as DNA: TGTGCCAGCAGCTTAGGAGGCTCCTATAATTCACCCCTCCACTTT. This codes for CASSLGGSYNSPLHF.

The V call is TRBV10-3, the J call TRBJ1-2, with D possibly matching TRBD1 (6 bases). Germline V gene data show CDR1 as ENHRY and CDR2 as SYGVKD. The V end lost 6 bases, the J end lost 4 bases, and 18 bases lay between the germline ends. The CDR3 consists of 15 residues. CDR3 protein: CAISRQVGMGYGYTF. The CDR3 DNA follows: TGTGCCATCAGCCGACAGGTTGGGATGGGCTATGGCTACACCTTC.

The chain couples TRBV27 to TRBJ2-7, with 9 bases fitting TRBD2. V dropped 7 bases and J dropped 1; count of bases not matched to a gene: 17. Germline V gene lookup returns CDR1 MNHEY and CDR2 SMNVEV (reference sequence). The CDR3 runs to 18 residues. The CDR3 nucleotides are TGTGCCAGCACCCGGACAGGAGGGGCGGGAGGGCTTTCCTACGAGCAGTACTTC. Translation gives CASTRTGGAGGLSYEQYF.

V is TRBV5-1 and J is TRBJ1-1; possible D gene TRBD1, 6 bases. Germline V gene lookup returns CDR1 SGHRS and CDR2 YFSETQ. The CDR3 consists of 15 residues. Trimming left V 3 bases short and J 2 bases short, with 14 bases between. CDR3 coding DNA: TGCGCCAGCAGCTGGAACAGGGCCTTCAACACTGAAGCTTTCTTT. Translation: CASSWNRAFNTEAFF.

V gene TRBV15 combines with J gene TRBJ1-4, with D perhaps matching TRBD1 (5 bases). Germline V CDR1 and CDR2: LNHNV, YYDKDF (reference sequence). Trimming removed 5 bases from V and 5 bases from J, with 21 bases in between. The CDR3 has 17 residues. CDR3 DNA: TGTGCCACCAGCGGCAGGGATCGGAGTTCCCGGAATGAAAAACTGTTTTTT. Translating it yields CATSGRDRSSRNEKLFF. The variable domain in full, completed from reference TRBV15 and TRBJ1-4, reads DAMVIQNPRYQVTQFGKPVTLSCSQTLNHNVMYWYQQKSSQAPKLLFHYYDKDFNNEADTPDNFQSRRPNTSFCFLDIRSPGLGDTAMYLCATSGRDRSSRNEKLFFGSGTQLSVL.

The chain joins TRBV21-1 to TRBJ1-2; the listed D gene, TRBD1, was not tested against the DNA. TRBV21-1 is a pseudogene segment. The CDR3 consists of 18 residues. The CDR3 DNA sequence: TGTGCCAGCAGCCCCAACATATCCGGGACAGGGGGCAGGGATGGCTACACCTTC. Its protein is CASSPNISGTGGRDGYTF.

The V and J genes are TRBV6-5 and TRBJ2-1, with 11 bases that match TRBD2. CDR1 MNHEY and CDR2 SVGAGI come from the germline V gene. The J segment lost 5 bases and the V segment lost 0 bases, leaving 3 bases of the junction unmatched. This CDR3 region has 16 residues. CDR3 nucleotides: TGTGCCAGCAGTTACTCAGGGACTAGCGGAAACAATGAGCAGTTCTTC. The encoded protein is CASSYSGTSGNNEQFF.

The chain links TRBV9 to TRBJ1-1, with a weak D call TRBD1 (6 bases). Trimming stripped 4 bases from V and 0 bases from J, with 13 bases between. Germline assignment: CDR1 SGDLS and CDR2 YYNGEE. The CDR3 spans 15 residues. This CDR3 reads CASSYREGVNTEAFF. CDR3 in DNA: TGTGCCAGCAGCTATAGGGAGGGGGTGAACACTGAAGCTTTCTTT.

The chain combines TRBV19 with TRBJ2-1, with a tentative D call TRBD2 (6 bases). Germline CDR1 is LNHDA and CDR2 is SQIVND (reference sequence). The length of the CDR3 is 12 residues. V lost 5 bases, J lost 9 bases, and 11 bases lay in between. CDR3 bases: TGTGCCAGTAGTGGCGGGAACACTGAGCAGTTCTTC. It encodes CASSGGNTEQFF.

J is TRBJ1-1 and V is TRBV7-9, with 10 bases identical to TRBD1. The J segment lost 6 bases and the V segment lost 2 bases, leaving 6 bases of the junction unmatched. The germline CDR1 and CDR2 sequences are SEHNR and FQNEAQ (reference sequence). CDR3 length: 15 amino acids. The CDR3, as DNA: TGTGCCAGCAGCTTAAGGACAGGGGGGAGCTCTGAAGCTTTCTTT. It yields the protein CASSLRTGGSSEAFF.

The chain combines TRBV5-6 with TRBJ2-7; TRBD2 matches 12 bases. This CDR3 contains 15 residues. Germline loops: CDR1 SGHDT, CDR2 YYEEEE. Trimming cost V 4 bases and J 6 bases; bases outside gene matches: 8. CDR3 sequence (DNA): TGTGCCAGCAGCAGACGGACTAGCGGGATTTCCGAGCAGTACTTC. Its translation is CASSRRTSGISEQYF. The complete variable domain, with remaining parts taken from reference TRBV5-6 and TRBJ2-7, reads DAGVTQSPTHLIKTRGQQVTLRCSPKSGHDTVSWYQQALGQGPQFIFQYYEEEERQRGNFPDRFSGHQFPNYSSELNVNALLLGDSALYLCASSRRTSGISEQYFGPGTRLTVT.